The 12 T cell receptor beta chains below all came from one sample that was sequenced in a study of neurological immune-mediated disorders. TCRdb ran MiXCR on the 5' RACE reads and lists one entry per CDR3 protein. The sample records 11,000 to 15,000 distinct CDR3 sequences, around 13% being singletons. Sequencing was carried out using CD8+ T cells from blood. The receptors derive from a female donor with HTLV-1-associated myelopathy (HAM/TSP).

At least ten counts were recorded for this clonotype. The chain uses TRBV5-6 and TRBJ2-1, with a tentative D call TRBD1 (5 bases). Germline CDR1 reads SGHDT; CDR2 reads YYEEEE. The ends were cut back, 2 bases at V and 0 bases at J, with 9 bases in the middle. CDR3 size: 15 residues. CDR3 DNA: TGTGCCAGCAGCTTAGGGGAAAGCTCCTACAATGAGCAGTTCTTC. Its translation: CASSLGESSYNEQFF.

Many counts were recorded for this clonotype. This sequence joins TRBV6-5 and TRBJ2-2, with a weak D call TRBD1 (5 bases). The CDR3 covers 16 residues. From germline, CDR1 is MNHEY and CDR2 SVGAGI. V was pared by 2 bases and J by 1 base, with 11 bases between. The CDR3 nucleotides are TGTGCCAGCAGTTACGGGCTCGACAGGAACACCGGGGAGCTGTTTTTT. This encodes CASSYGLDRNTGELFF.

The sample holds a few counts of this clonotype. The CDR3 here is CASSSGLAGAQSSYNEQFF. Here the CDR3 DNA reads TGTGCCAGCAGCTCGGGACTAGCGGGGGCCCAAAGCTCCTACAATGAGCAGTTCTTC. V is TRBV7-8 and J is TRBJ2-1, with 14 positions matching TRBD2. This CDR3 spans 19 amino acids. Germline-derived CDR1 and CDR2 are SGHVS and FQNEAQ. The V and J ends lost 4 bases and 0 bases, in that order; junction bases with no gene match: 8. The variable domain in full, completed from reference TRBV7-8 and TRBJ2-1, reads GAGVSQSPRYKVAKRGQDVALRCDPISGHVSLFWYQQALGQGPEFLTYFQNEAQLDKSGLPSDRFFAERPEGSVSTLKIQRTQQEDSAVYLCASSSGLAGAQSSYNEQFFGPGTRLTVL.

This clonotype was seen many times. The chain combines TRBV12-3 or TRBV12-4 with TRBJ2-5; 10 nucleotides line up with TRBD1. The CDR3 is made up of 12 amino acids. The V segment lost 8 bases and the J segment 4 bases; nucleotides outside the gene matches: 1. The CDR3 coding sequence is TGTGCCAGCGGACAGGGGGGAGAGACCCAGTACTTC. As protein: CASGQGGETQYF.

This chain uses TRBV15 with TRBJ1-1; no firm D call. The CDR3 extends over 13 amino acids. The germline gives CDR1 LNHNV, CDR2 YYDKDF (reference sequence). V gave up 4 bases and J gave up 1 base, with 7 bases separating them. This CDR3 is CATSIHGNTEAFF. In DNA form, the CDR3 reads TGTGCCACCAGCATACACGGGAACACTGAAGCTTTCTTT.

This clonotype appeared many times. The CDR3 sequence is CASSLTRSLQPQHF. The CDR3 DNA follows: TGTGCCAGCAGTCTCACCCGGTCTCTTCAGCCCCAGCATTTT. This chain uses TRBV27 with TRBJ1-5; no definite D call. This CDR3 has 14 residues. Per the germline V gene, CDR1 is MNHEY and CDR2 is SMNVEV (reference sequence). V lost 5 bases, J lost 6 bases, and 14 bases lay in between.

This clonotype was observed at least ten times. The chain carries TRBV15 and TRBJ2-6; TRBD2 aligns across 10 bases. CDR3 length: 19 amino acids. Germline V CDR1 and CDR2: LNHNV, YYDKDF (reference sequence). With V trimmed by 2 bases and J by 3 bases, 10 bases remained unmatched. The CDR3 reads CATSRPSSGSSGGANVLTF. The CDR3 DNA sequence: TGTGCCACCAGCAGACCCTCTAGCGGGAGTAGTGGTGGGGCCAACGTCCTGACTTTC.

This clonotype was found many times. The chain joins TRBV7-2 to TRBJ1-5, with 9 bases lining up with TRBD1. This CDR3 region has 14 residues. Germline CDR1 reads SGHTA; CDR2 reads FQGNSA. The V segment lost 4 bases and the J segment 7 bases; nucleotides outside the gene matches: 5. CDR3 DNA: TGTGCCAGCAGCTGGGGGACAGGGAACCAGCCCCAGCATTTT. Translation: CASSWGTGNQPQHF.

The chain has TRBV9 and TRBJ1-3; D call uncertain. Germline V gene sequence: CDR1 SGDLS, CDR2 YYNGEE. The CDR3 totals 13 residues. V was trimmed by 3 bases and J by 3 bases, leaving 7 bases between them. The CDR3 is CASSAEGGNTIYF. CDR3 in DNA: TGTGCCAGCAGCGCCGAGGGTGGAAACACCATATATTTT.

This clonotype came up many times. This chain uses TRBV3-1 with TRBJ1-3; D possibly corresponds to TRBD1 (5 bases). The germline gives CDR1 LGHDT, CDR2 YNNKEL (reference sequence). The CDR3 is 15 residues long. Trimming stripped 7 bases from V and 0 bases from J, with 13 bases between. The CDR3 spells CASTLGTVSGNTIYF. The CDR3 coding sequence is TGTGCCAGCACCCTCGGGACTGTCTCTGGAAACACCATATATTTT. Based on the CDR3 plus reference TRBV3-1 and TRBJ1-3, the full variable domain is DTAVSQTPKYLVTQMGNDKSIKCEQNLGHDTMYWYKQDSKKFLKIMFSYNNKELIINETVPNRFSPKSPDKAHLNLHINSLELGDSAVYFCASTLGTVSGNTIYFGEGSWLTVV.

This chain links TRBV11-2 with TRBJ2-7, with TRBD2 matching 7 bases. This CDR3 has 15 residues. V shed 5 bases, J shed 4 bases, and the junction held 11 bases outside the gene matches. CDR1 is SGHAT, CDR2 FQNNGV, per germline. The CDR3 sequence is CASSPGTIGSYEQYF. The CDR3 nucleotides read TGTGCCAGCAGCCCCGGGACTATTGGGAGTTACGAGCAGTACTTC.

The rearrangement joins TRBV7-9 to TRBJ2-3; D unresolved. Deletions cut 5 bases from V and 1 base from J, with 16 bases between. CDR1 is SEHNR and CDR2 is FQNEAQ in the germline V gene (reference sequence). This CDR3 contains 16 residues. CDR3: CASSPHRVVRTDTQYF. CDR3 DNA sequence: TGTGCCAGCAGCCCCCATAGGGTTGTCCGCACAGATACGCAGTATTTT.